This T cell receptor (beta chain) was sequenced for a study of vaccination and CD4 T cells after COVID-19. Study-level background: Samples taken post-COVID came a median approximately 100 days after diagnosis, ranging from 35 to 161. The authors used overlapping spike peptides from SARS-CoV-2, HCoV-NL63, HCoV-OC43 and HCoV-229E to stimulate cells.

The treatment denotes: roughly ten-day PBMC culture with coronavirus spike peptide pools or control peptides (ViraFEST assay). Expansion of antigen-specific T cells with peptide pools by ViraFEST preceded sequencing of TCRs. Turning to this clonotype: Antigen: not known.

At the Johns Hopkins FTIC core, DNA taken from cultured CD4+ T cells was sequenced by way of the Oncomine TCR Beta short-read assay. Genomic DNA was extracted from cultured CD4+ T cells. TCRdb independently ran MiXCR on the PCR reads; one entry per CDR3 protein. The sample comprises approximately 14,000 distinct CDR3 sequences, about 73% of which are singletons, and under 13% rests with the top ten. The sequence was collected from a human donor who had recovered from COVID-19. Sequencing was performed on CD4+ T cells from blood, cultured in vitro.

Here the CDR3 DNA reads TGCGCCAGCAGCCAAGTCTCGCGAAGCCAAGAGACCCAGTACTTC. Its translation: CASSQVSRSQETQYF. The V gene is TRBV4-1, the J gene TRBJ2-5; D is unresolved. Deletions cut 1 base from V and 1 base from J, with 10 bases between. CDR3 size: 15 residues. From germline, CDR1 is MGHRA and CDR2 YSYEKL.